The entry that follows covers one T cell receptor (beta chain) sequence. Antigen specificity is unknown. This entry is derived from a study of cytotoxic CD8 clonotypes in ibrutinib-treated CLL. The CDR3 is made up of 15 amino acids. Per germline, CDR1 MNHEY and CDR2 SVGAGI. The V gene lost 7 bases and the J gene lost 3 bases, with 17 bases spanning the gap. The protocol was immunoSEQ multiplex PCR, while the TCRdb copy is restricted to in-frame clones and leaves out a portion. The data contain 150,000 to 200,000 clones, 81% of them singletons. Study-level results: Pretreatment clonality was elevated relative to age-matched healthy donors and paralleled circulating CD8+ T-cell counts. Once treatment began, public clonotypes, which were uncommon, contracted or stayed stable.

The sequencing here drew on PBMCs, taken after 12 months of ibrutinib treatment. The sequence came from a human donor with chronic lymphocytic leukemia. The chain combines TRBV6-5 with TRBJ2-3; a weak D match, TRBD2 (6 bases). CDR3: CASTGELIGTDTQYF. In nucleotides, the CDR3 is TGTGCCAGCACGGGGGAGCTAATTGGAACAGATACGCAGTATTTT.